This paragraph reports one T cell receptor (beta chain). The antigen remains unidentified. V shed 7 bases, J shed 0 bases, and the junction held 3 bases outside the gene matches. This CDR3 is built from 14 residues. Looked up from germline, CDR1 is SQVTM and CDR2 is ANQGSEA. The source of the sample is a study of OX40 agonist ivuxolimab in advanced cancers. Using immunoSEQ multiplex PCR, the repertoire was profiled, and TCRdb retains in-frame clones only, with some absent. The sample has 70,000 to 90,000 clones, approximately 89% seen once. Notes on the study in general: Some nonresponders also had low normalized T-cell clonal expansion.

The V call is TRBV29-1, the J call TRBJ2-3; 11 bases align to TRBD1. The sequence was obtained from an adult with an advanced solid tumor such as melanoma, head and neck, liver or kidney cancer. The starting material was CD4+ or CD8+ T cells sorted from blood, obtained in a trial of the OX40 agonist ivuxolimab. The CDR3 here is CSAGQGASTDTQYF. CDR3 in DNA: TGCAGCGCTGGACAGGGGGCGAGCACAGATACGCAGTATTTT.